Listed here are 20 T cell receptor beta chains from one sample, sequenced in a study of blood T cell repertoires in COVID-19. The repertoire was sequenced with immunoSEQ multiplex PCR; TCRdb's copy has only in-frame clones and lacks some. The table lists about 33,000 clones, around 88% of them singletons. Sample: peripheral blood. These receptors were obtained from a human donor in a cohort sampled during active COVID-19.

This clone was seen once. The chain joins TRBV27 to TRBJ2-5; possible D gene TRBD1, 5 bases. The germline V gene has CDR1 MNHEY and CDR2 SMNVEV (reference sequence). This CDR3 region has 14 residues. The ends were cut back, 6 bases at V and 2 bases at J, with 13 bases in the middle. Here the CDR3 reads CASSPQGLQETQYF. CDR3 bases: TGTGCCAGCAGCCCCCAGGGCCTTCAAGAGACCCAGTACTTC.

CDR3 nucleotides: TGTGCCAGCAGCTTAGTCGGGACAAACACCGGGGAGCTGTTTTTT. Its translation: CASSLVGTNTGELFF. The chain couples TRBV7-8 to TRBJ2-2; D may be TRBD1 (6 bases). This CDR3 has 15 residues. The V and J ends lost 1 base and 2 bases respectively, with 8 bases between them. Per germline, CDR1 SGHVS and CDR2 FQNEAQ.

This clone was seen a few times. The gene calls are TRBV15 and TRBJ2-1, with D possibly TRBD1 on 6 matching bases. V lost 1 base and J lost 3, with 13 bases in between. Germline V gene lookup returns CDR1 LNHNV and CDR2 YYDKDF (reference sequence). This CDR3 is built from 16 residues. CDR3 DNA sequence: TGTGCCACCAGCAGAGCGGCAGGGGCCGGCTACAATGAGCAGTTCTTC. It yields the protein CATSRAAGAGYNEQFF.

The chain has TRBV5-6 and TRBJ1-6, with D maybe TRBD1 (5 bases). The CDR3 totals 16 residues. The V and J ends lost 0 bases and 7 bases respectively, with 14 bases between them. Looked up from germline, CDR1 is SGHDT and CDR2 is YYEEEE. The CDR3 DNA follows: TGTGCCAGCAGCTTGGGGCAGGGAAGGGAAAATTCACCCCTCCACTTT. This gives the protein CASSLGQGRENSPLHF.

V is TRBV6-5 and J is TRBJ2-1, with D uncertain. V lost 5 bases and J lost 0, with 11 bases in between. Germline loops: CDR1 MNHEY, CDR2 SVGAGI. The CDR3 extends over 15 amino acids. CDR3 bases: TGTGCCAGCAGTCTAGTAAGACCCTCCTACAATGAGCAGTTCTTC. Encoded protein: CASSLVRPSYNEQFF.

The chain recombines TRBV28 with TRBJ1-1, with a tentative D call TRBD1 (5 bases). V was cut by 6 bases and J by 4 bases, with 15 bases left in between. The CDR3 covers 14 residues. From germline, CDR1 is MDHEN and CDR2 SYDVKM. CDR3 DNA sequence: TGTGCCAGCAGGCGGGAGGGGTGGGGCACTGAAGCTTTCTTT. It specifies CASRREGWGTEAFF.

The chain has TRBV28 and TRBJ2-5, with D possibly being TRBD1 (6 bases). V lost 6 bases, J lost 4 bases, and 18 bases lay in between. This CDR3 comprises 15 residues. Germline-derived CDR1 and CDR2 are MDHEN and SYDVKM. The CDR3 DNA sequence: TGTGCCAGCAGGATCGGGACACACGAACGAGAGACCCAGTACTTC. Translating gives CASRIGTHERETQYF.

The chain employs TRBV29-1 and TRBJ2-3, with unresolved D. Germline values: CDR1 SQVTM, CDR2 ANQGSEA. This CDR3 is built from 15 residues. V was shortened by 0 bases and J by 1 base, with 11 bases between the two germline ends. CDR3 DNA: TGCAGCGTTGAAGATCGGCGGAGAGGCACAGATACGCAGTATTTT. It encodes CSVEDRRRGTDTQYF.

V is TRBV18 and J is TRBJ1-2, with D unclear. V was trimmed by 4 bases and J by 6 bases, leaving 12 bases between them. The CDR3 has 13 residues. Germline lookup yields CDR1 KGHSH and CDR2 LQKENI. The CDR3 loop is CASSLTSQDGYTF. Here the CDR3 DNA reads TGTGCCAGCTCACTAACCTCCCAGGATGGCTACACCTTC.

The chain joins TRBV5-4 to TRBJ2-3, with 9 bases aligning to TRBD1. Unmatched junction bases numbered 12, after V lost 5 bases and J lost 2 bases. Per the germline V gene, CDR1 is SGHNT and CDR2 is YYREEE (reference sequence). The CDR3 sequence is 17 residues long. In DNA, the CDR3 is TGTGCCAGCAGGCCACAGGGGGCGGGGGTTTACACAGATACGCAGTATTTT. Its translation is CASRPQGAGVYTDTQYF.

This rearrangement joins TRBV12-3 or TRBV12-4 to TRBJ1-5; D may be TRBD1 (6 bases). The CDR3 is made up of 12 amino acids. The CDR3 nucleotides are TGTGCTTCACAGGGTGGCAATCAGCCCCAGCATTTT. Its translation is CASQGGNQPQHF.

The chain joins TRBV3-1 (or the pseudogene TRBV3-2) to TRBJ2-7; 9 nucleotides match TRBD2. J lost 5 bases, V lost 4 bases, and 6 bases had no gene match. The CDR3 runs to 14 residues. CDR1 LGHDT and CDR2 YNNKEL come from the germline V gene (reference sequence). The CDR3 nucleotides are TGTGCCAGCAGCCTACTAGCGGGTAAGAACGAGCAGTACTTC. Protein: CASSLLAGKNEQYF.

The CDR3 sequence is CASSLSGSGRGLETQYF. In DNA form, the CDR3 reads TGTGCCAGCAGCTTGTCTGGTAGCGGGAGAGGGCTGGAGACCCAGTACTTC. The chain joins TRBV7-9 to TRBJ2-5; 9 bases align to TRBD2. The CDR3 runs 17 residues. V lost 3 bases to trimming and J lost 5 bases; unmatched junction nucleotides: 13. In germline, CDR1 is SEHNR, CDR2 FQNEAQ (reference sequence).

For the CDR3, the DNA is TGTGCCAGCAGCCAGAGGCCTGAGCAGTTCTTC. It codes for CASSQRPEQFF. The chain is built from TRBV21-1 and TRBJ2-1; the D call TRBD2 from the table was never checked on the DNA. TRBV21-1 is designated a pseudogene. The CDR3 sequence is 11 residues long.

This chain connects TRBV6-1 to TRBJ1-2; 8 positions agree with TRBD1. This CDR3 spans 19 amino acids. Germline V gives CDR1 MNHNS, CDR2 SASEGT. With 3 bases clipped from V and 7 bases from J, the junction kept 22 bases outside the gene matches. The CDR3 protein is CASSEVGGTSDRESFGYTF. CDR3 coding DNA: TGTGCCAGCAGTGAGGTCGGGGGGACGTCGGACAGGGAGAGCTTTGGCTACACCTTC.

This chain joins TRBV9 and TRBJ2-5, with TRBD2 as a possible D gene (6 bases). CDR3 length equals 13 residues. With 2 bases removed from V and 9 bases from J, the gap between germline ends came to 14 bases. CDR1 is SGDLS, CDR2 YYNGEE, per germline. The CDR3 region has the DNA TGTGCCAGCAGCGTGGTCGACGGAGGGGCCCAGTACTTC. Its translation: CASSVVDGGAQYF.

The chain couples TRBV6-5 to TRBJ2-1; 10 positions agree with TRBD2. V shed 5 bases, J shed 9 bases, and the junction held 10 bases outside the gene matches. This CDR3 region has 15 residues. Germline assignment: CDR1 MNHEY and CDR2 SVGAGI. CDR3: CASSTRAGGLGEQFF. Written as DNA, the CDR3 is TGTGCCAGCAGTACGCGAGCGGGGGGGCTTGGTGAGCAGTTCTTC.

The chain carries TRBV18 and TRBJ1-6; D not certain. The CDR3 has 15 amino acids. CDR1 and CDR2 from the germline V gene are KGHSH and LQKENI. Between the trimmed V and J ends, which lost 6 bases and 7 bases, there was a span of 16 bases. In nucleotides, the CDR3 is TGTGCCAGCTCGATTGGGGTTACGGGGAATTCACCCCTCCACTTT. Translated: CASSIGVTGNSPLHF.

This rearrangement joins TRBV7-3 to TRBJ2-6, with a tentative D call TRBD1 (5 bases). Germline V gives CDR1 SGHTA, CDR2 FQGTGA. V was clipped by 4 bases and J by 0 bases, with 13 bases between them. This CDR3 is built from 17 residues. The CDR3 reads CASSSDLTASGANVLTF. The CDR3 nucleotides read TGTGCCAGCAGCTCTGACCTGACAGCCTCTGGGGCCAACGTCCTGACTTTC.

The V and J genes are TRBV7-7 and TRBJ2-1; tentative D call: TRBD2 (7 bases). Trimming left V 1 base short and J 6 bases short, with 13 bases between. The CDR3 is 15 amino acids. Looked up from germline, CDR1 is SSHAT and CDR2 is FNYEAQ (reference sequence). The CDR3 reads CASSLGGGSFNEQFF. CDR3 DNA: TGTGCCAGCAGCTTAGGGGGGGGCAGCTTCAATGAGCAGTTCTTC.